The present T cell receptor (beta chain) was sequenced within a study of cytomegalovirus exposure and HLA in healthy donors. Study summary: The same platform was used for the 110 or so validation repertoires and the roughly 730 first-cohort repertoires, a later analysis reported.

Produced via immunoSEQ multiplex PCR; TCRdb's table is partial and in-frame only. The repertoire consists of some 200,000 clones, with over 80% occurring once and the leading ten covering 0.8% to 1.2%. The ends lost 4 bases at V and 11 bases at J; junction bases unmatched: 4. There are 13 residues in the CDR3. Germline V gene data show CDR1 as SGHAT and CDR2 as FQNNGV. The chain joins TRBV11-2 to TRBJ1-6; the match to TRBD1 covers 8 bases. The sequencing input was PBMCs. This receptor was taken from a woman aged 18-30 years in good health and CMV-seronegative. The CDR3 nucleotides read TGTGCCAGCAGCTCCAGGACAGGGACACCCCTCCACTTT. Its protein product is CASSSRTGTPLHF.